A single sample gave rise to the 18 T cell receptor beta chains below, sequenced in a study of shared clonotypes between healthy human individuals. Clones were sequenced by immunoSEQ multiplex PCR, and TCRdb holds only the in-frame ones, with some missing. This table holds about 2.5 million clones, 85% to 95% found once. Sequencing was done on a sample of naive CD4+ T cells from PBMCs. Subset of the sample: CD45RA+ positively selected. Every receptor here comes from a man aged 18 to 29 in good health. Some clones in this sample may be carry-over from other donors' samples.

The DNA of the CDR3 is TGTGCCACCAGCAGAGAAGGGATTGATACTGAAGCTTTCTTT. Its protein is CATSREGIDTEAFF. The genes are TRBV15 and TRBJ1-1; no definite D call. The CDR3 contains 14 residues. Germline lookup yields CDR1 LNHNV and CDR2 YYDKDF (reference sequence). V shed 0 bases and J shed 5 bases, with 10 bases lying between them.

The V and J genes are TRBV4-1 and TRBJ1-5, with D tentatively TRBD1 (5 bases). The CDR3 has 15 residues. Germline CDR1 is MGHRA and CDR2 is YSYEKL. V was clipped by 5 bases and J by 3 bases, with 14 bases between them. Here the CDR3 DNA reads TGCGCCAGCAGCAGGGGCCTCCCACTCAATCAGCCCCAGCATTTT. Protein sequence: CASSRGLPLNQPQHF.

V gene TRBV19 combines with J gene TRBJ2-3; D may correspond to TRBD1 or TRBD2 (6 bases each). The germline V gene encodes CDR1 LNHDA and CDR2 SQIVND (reference sequence). With 3 bases removed from V and 4 bases from J, the gap between germline ends came to 23 bases. The CDR3 length is 18 residues. In nucleotides, the CDR3 is TGTGCCAGTAGTATCGAGTTACTGGGGGGCCATATTCCAGATACGCAGTATTTT. Amino acid sequence: CASSIELLGGHIPDTQYF. Based on the CDR3 plus reference TRBV19 and TRBJ2-3, the full variable domain is DGGITQSPKYLFRKEGQNVTLSCEQNLNHDAMYWYRQDPGQGLRLIYYSQIVNDFQKGDIAEGYSVSREKKESFPLTVTSAQKNPTAFYLCASSIELLGGHIPDTQYFGPGTRLTVL.

Details on this clone: Distinct nucleotide sequences in the sample also encode this CDR3. This chain connects TRBV5-1 to TRBJ2-3, with no clear D. Trimming pared 2 bases from V and 3 bases from J, leaving 4 bases between. Germline values: CDR1 SGHRS, CDR2 YFSETQ. The CDR3 runs to 12 residues. The CDR3 loop is CASSFTTDTQYF. CDR3 nucleotides: TGCGCCAGCAGCTTTACTACAGATACGCAGTATTTT.

This clone has a single count. The chain joins TRBV28 to TRBJ2-5; 8 bases are shared with TRBD2. This CDR3 has 14 amino acids. CDR1 is MDHEN and CDR2 is SYDVKM in the germline V gene. The V segment lost 2 bases and the J segment 4 bases; nucleotides outside the gene matches: 3. The CDR3 protein is CASSLIGRGETQYF. The CDR3 bases are TGTGCCAGCAGTTTAATCGGGAGGGGAGAGACCCAGTACTTC.

This chain joins TRBV7-9 and TRBJ1-4; TRBD1 is a possible D gene (6 bases). Trimming cost V 3 bases and J 8 bases, with 13 bases left between them. Germline V CDR1 and CDR2: SEHNR, FQNEAQ (reference sequence). The CDR3 loop spans 14 amino acids. The CDR3 coding sequence is TGTGCCAGCAGCTTGAGGGGGGCAGCGGAAAAACTGTTTTTT. Its protein product is CASSLRGAAEKLFF.

Worth noting for this clone: The sample carries other DNA sequences with the same CDR3. The CDR3 DNA sequence: TGCGCCAGCAGCTTGGCTCTGGCGGGGGAGCAGTACTTC. This codes for CASSLALAGEQYF. This chain joins TRBV5-1 and TRBJ2-7; TRBD2 might be the D (6 bases). The CDR3 length is 13 residues. Germline V gives CDR1 SGHRS, CDR2 YFSETQ. Trimming left V 0 bases short and J 7 bases short, with 11 bases between.

V usage is TRBV4-2 and J usage is TRBJ2-7; possibly TRBD1 for D (6 bases). Germline V CDR1 and CDR2: LGHNA, YNFKEQ. Trimming removed 0 bases from V and 0 bases from J, with 12 bases in between. The CDR3 loop spans 16 amino acids. The CDR3 bases are TGTGCCAGCAGCCAAGATGAGCAGGGGATCTCCTACGAGCAGTACTTC. It encodes CASSQDEQGISYEQYF.

The genes are TRBV7-6 and TRBJ2-7; 7 bases are a match to TRBD1. The CDR3 spans 15 residues. V trimming: 5 bases; J trimming: 3 bases; junction bases outside the gene matches: 10. The germline CDR1 and CDR2 sequences are SGHVS and FNYEAQ. CDR3 sequence (DNA): TGTGCCAGCAGCATCTCGACAGGGAGTGGCTACGAGCAGTACTTC. This gives the protein CASSISTGSGYEQYF.

The V and J genes are TRBV7-2 and TRBJ1-5; no clear D gene. The V and J ends lost 1 base and 3 bases respectively, with 10 bases between them. The germline CDR1 and CDR2 sequences are SGHTA and FQGNSA. The CDR3 length is 15 residues. CDR3 in DNA: TGTGCCAGCAGCTTAGATGCGGGATACAATCAGCCCCAGCATTTT. It specifies CASSLDAGYNQPQHF.

This clone was seen only a few times. The rearrangement uses TRBV6-5 and TRBJ1-1; D remains unclear. The V end was cut by 10 bases, the J end by 2 bases, with 8 bases between. This CDR3 has 11 amino acids. Germline CDR1 and CDR2: MNHEY and SVGAGI. The chain's CDR3 is CATAVNTEAFF. Written as DNA, the CDR3 is TGTGCCACCGCGGTCAACACTGAAGCTTTCTTT.

The V call is TRBV19, the J call TRBJ2-2, with 10 positions matching TRBD1. Germline loops: CDR1 LNHDA, CDR2 SQIVND (reference sequence). Germline trimming cut 9 bases from V and 4 bases from J; bases unmatched to any gene: 5. This CDR3 region has 14 residues. Written as DNA, the CDR3 is TGTGCCAGCCGGGACAGGGGAGCCACCGGGGAGCTGTTTTTT. It is translated as CASRDRGATGELFF. The variable domain in full, with the rest retrieved from reference TRBV19 and TRBJ2-2, is DGGITQSPKYLFRKEGQNVTLSCEQNLNHDAMYWYRQDPGQGLRLIYYSQIVNDFQKGDIAEGYSVSREKKESFPLTVTSAQKNPTAFYLCASRDRGATGELFFGEGSRLTVL.

The chain joins TRBV25-1 to TRBJ1-4, with D hard to call. CDR1 and CDR2 from the germline V gene are MGHDK and SYGVNS. This CDR3 is 14 amino acids long. Trimming removed 3 bases from V and 3 bases from J, with 8 bases in between. This CDR3 reads CASSDSGANEKLFF. CDR3 bases: TGTGCCAGCAGTGACTCTGGGGCTAATGAAAAACTGTTTTTT.

The CDR3 region is CASSLRDRGWEQYF. The CDR3 DNA reads TGTGCCAGCAGTCTCCGGGACAGGGGGTGGGAGCAGTACTTC. The V call is TRBV11-2, the J call TRBJ2-7; 11 bases align to TRBD1. The V gene end was trimmed by 6 bases and the J gene end by 7 bases; junction bases not matched to a gene: 8. The germline V gene encodes CDR1 SGHAT and CDR2 FQNNGV. The CDR3 sequence is 14 residues long.

Written as DNA, the CDR3 is TGTGCCAGCAGCGGACCGGGACTAGCATCCAATGAGCAGTTCTTC. It yields the protein CASSGPGLASNEQFF. This chain connects TRBV28 to TRBJ2-1; 9 bases agree with TRBD2. The germline gives CDR1 MDHEN, CDR2 SYDVKM. J was trimmed by 6 bases and V by 6 bases; bases with no gene match: 9. The CDR3 has 15 amino acids.

V is TRBV27 and J is TRBJ1-3; D is ambiguous. In germline, CDR1 is MNHEY, CDR2 SMNVEV (reference sequence). V lost 5 bases and J lost 0, with 17 bases in between. CDR3 length: 17 residues. The CDR3 protein is CASSGVDSSSSGNTIYF. In nucleotides, the CDR3 is TGTGCCAGCAGTGGGGTGGATAGTTCGAGCTCTGGAAACACCATATATTTT.

The CDR3 spells CASSQVTGILQETQYF. The CDR3 DNA follows: TGTGCCAGCAGCCAAGTGACAGGGATTCTTCAAGAGACCCAGTACTTC. This chain joins TRBV14 and TRBJ2-5; 7 bases line up with TRBD1. The CDR3 has 16 residues. Trimming took 1 base from V and 2 from J; bases not matched to a gene: 7. CDR1 SGHDN and CDR2 FVKESK come from the germline V gene.

The chain is built from TRBV5-1 and TRBJ2-7; possibly TRBD1 for D (6 bases). Trimming shortened V by 1 base and J by 2 bases, and 13 bases separated the two germline ends. In germline, CDR1 is SGHRS, CDR2 YFSETQ. The CDR3 has 15 amino acids. The CDR3 coding sequence is TGCGCCAGCAGCTTGACAGGGCTAGATCCCTACGAGCAGTACTTC. Residues: CASSLTGLDPYEQYF.